This T cell receptor (beta chain) was sequenced for a study of brain T cells in children with intractable seizures (TCRdb year 2021). With respect to the entire study: A NanoString immunology panel was first used to screen resected brain tissue from nearly 55 pediatric epilepsy surgery cases for immune gene transcripts. Among the roughly twelve selected surgery cases, eight also had pre-surgery blood sequenced, leaving four with brain tissue only. The study at large found these results: Because sequencing depth differed between pre- and post-surgery blood, the absence of clones from the pre-surgery sample may reflect undersampling. Viral specificity was inferred solely from CDR3 sequence similarity, and the HCMV serostatus of the patients was not known.

TCR beta chain sequences were generated from genomic DNA using the immunoSEQ assay. As for the authors' bioinformatics: CDR3 sequences that did not begin with the conserved framework cysteine at position 104 were removed by hand. Clonality was calculated as one minus the normalized Shannon's Diversity Index, with values ranging from 0 (maximal diversity) to 1 (oligoclonal). Chi-squared comparison-of-proportions tests assessed whether the same CDR3 differed in frequency between samples, such as brain versus blood. Public clonotypes were found through immuneACCESS searches, while the VDJdb browser was used to judge similarity to known antiviral clonotypes. TCRdb took this table from immuneACCESS and kept in-frame rearrangements with V and J called. Such tables lack part of the clones; where checked against another copy, unresolved V genes explain under half of the gap, and the rest is unexplained. That table furnishes V, J and clone size, whereas the DNA furnished D and trimming. This sample comprises approximately 41,000 clones, 80% to 95% of them detected only once. The top ten hold about 6% of the sample.

With regard to this clone: Its specific antigen is unknown. No qualities accompany the bases; no much larger clone lies one base away.

Reading from cysteine to phenylalanine, the CDR3 counts 15 amino acids. CDR3 DNA is the only sequence kept; it has 45 bases, read in frame from the first base. V is pared back by 6 bases and J by 0 bases, with 12 bases lying between the germline termini. CDR1 and CDR2, per the germline V gene, are SGHDN and FVKESK. Per the publication, the time point label means: resected brain tissue, or blood drawn just prior to surgery. Surgery cases with the highest brain T cell transcript signatures were selected for TCR beta chain sequencing of brain tissue and, where available, blood. Prior to surgery, the patients had been treated with at least one anti-epileptic drug. The TCR-sequenced patients were children whose drug-resistant epilepsy was caused by tuberous sclerosis complex, focal cortical dysplasia, Rasmussen encephalitis or hemimegalencephaly. The Monarch genomic DNA purification kit was used to extract bulk genomic DNA from unsorted brain tissue and whole blood.

Recombination connected TRBV14 to TRBJ1-3; 6 matching bases give a weak D call of TRBD1. The TCR sequence derives from a girl aged 2-10 years with tuberous sclerosis and intractable seizures. The sample here was peripheral blood, taken at surgery. The DNA reads as follows: TGTGCCAGCAGTCATACAGGGTTCTCTGGAAACACCATATATTTT. Its protein is CASSHTGFSGNTIYF. Reference TRBV14 and TRBJ1-3 proteins supply the regions before and after the CDR3; the full variable domain is: EAGVTQFPSHSVIEKGQTVTLRCDPISGHDNLYWYRRVMGKEIKFLLHFVKESKQDESGMPNNRFLAERTGGTYSTLKVQPAELEDSGVYFCASSHTGFSGNTIYFGEGSWLTVV.